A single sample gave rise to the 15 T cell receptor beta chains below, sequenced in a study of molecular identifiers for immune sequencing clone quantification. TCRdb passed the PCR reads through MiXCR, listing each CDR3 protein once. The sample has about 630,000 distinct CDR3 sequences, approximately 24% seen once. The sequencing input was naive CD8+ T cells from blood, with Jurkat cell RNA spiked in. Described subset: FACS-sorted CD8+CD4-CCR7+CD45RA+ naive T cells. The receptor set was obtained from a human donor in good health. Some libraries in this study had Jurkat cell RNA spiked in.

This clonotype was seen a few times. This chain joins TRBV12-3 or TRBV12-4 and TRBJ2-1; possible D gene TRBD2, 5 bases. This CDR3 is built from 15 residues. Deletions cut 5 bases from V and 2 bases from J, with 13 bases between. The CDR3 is CASSQELATYNEQFF. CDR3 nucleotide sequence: TGTGCCAGCAGTCAGGAATTAGCGACCTACAATGAGCAGTTCTTC.

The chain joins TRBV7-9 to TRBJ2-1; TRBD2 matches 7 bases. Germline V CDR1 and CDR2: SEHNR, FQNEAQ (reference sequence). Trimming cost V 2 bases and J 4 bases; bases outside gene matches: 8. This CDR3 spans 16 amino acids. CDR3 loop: CASSLTGGGVYNEQFF. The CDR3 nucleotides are TGTGCCAGCAGCTTAACCGGCGGGGGTGTATACAATGAGCAGTTCTTC.

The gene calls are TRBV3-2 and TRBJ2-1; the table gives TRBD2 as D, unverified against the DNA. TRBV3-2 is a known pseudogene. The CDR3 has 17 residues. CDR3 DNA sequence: TGTGCCAGCAGCCCGATACAACGGACTAGCACGTTTAGTATAAAGTTCTTC. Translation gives CASSPIQRTSTFSIKFF.

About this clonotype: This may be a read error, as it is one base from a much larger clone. The chain's CDR3 is CATSQDAGEFETQYF. The CDR3 DNA reads as TGTGCCACCAGCCAAGATGCGGGAGAGTTCGAGACCCAGTACTTC. This sequence joins TRBV4-2 and TRBJ2-5; 7 bases are shared with TRBD2. CDR1 and CDR2 from the germline V gene are LGHNA and YNFKEQ. The CDR3 consists of 15 residues.

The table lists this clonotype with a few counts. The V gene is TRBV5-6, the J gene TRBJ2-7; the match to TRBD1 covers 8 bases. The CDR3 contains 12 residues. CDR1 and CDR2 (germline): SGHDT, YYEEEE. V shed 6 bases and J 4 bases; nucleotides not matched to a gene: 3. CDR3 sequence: CASTGQGYEQYF. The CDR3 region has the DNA TGTGCCAGCACCGGACAGGGTTACGAGCAGTACTTC.

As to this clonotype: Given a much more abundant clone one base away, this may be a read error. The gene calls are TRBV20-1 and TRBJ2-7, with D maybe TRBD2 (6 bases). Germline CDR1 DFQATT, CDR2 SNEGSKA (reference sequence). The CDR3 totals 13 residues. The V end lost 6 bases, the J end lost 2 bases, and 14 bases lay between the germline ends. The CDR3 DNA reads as TGCAGTGCCAAGAGGGAGGCGACCTACGAGCAGTACTTC. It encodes CSAKREATYEQYF.

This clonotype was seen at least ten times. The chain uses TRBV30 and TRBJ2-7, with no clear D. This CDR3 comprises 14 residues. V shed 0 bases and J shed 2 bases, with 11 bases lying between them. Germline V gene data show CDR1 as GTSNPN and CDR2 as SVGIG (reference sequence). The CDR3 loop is CAWSVPSFAYEQYF. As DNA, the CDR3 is TGTGCCTGGAGTGTTCCCAGCTTCGCCTACGAGCAGTACTTC.

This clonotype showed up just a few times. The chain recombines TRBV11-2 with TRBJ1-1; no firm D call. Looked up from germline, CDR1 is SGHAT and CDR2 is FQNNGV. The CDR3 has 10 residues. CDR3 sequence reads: CAVGNTEAFF. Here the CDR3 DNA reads TGTGCAGTAGGGAACACTGAAGCTTTCTTT.

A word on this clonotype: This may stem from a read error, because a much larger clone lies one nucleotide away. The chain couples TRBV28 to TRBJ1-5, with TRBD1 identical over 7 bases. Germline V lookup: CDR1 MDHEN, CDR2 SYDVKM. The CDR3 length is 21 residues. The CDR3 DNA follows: TGTGCCAGCAGTTTATGGGGGGGCCCCGGGACAGATCTTTATAGCAATCGGCCCCAGCATTTT. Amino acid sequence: CASSLWGGPGTDLYSNRPQHF. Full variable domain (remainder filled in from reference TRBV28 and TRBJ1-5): DVKVTQSSRYLVKRTGEKVFLECVQDMDHENMFWYRQDPGLGLRLIYFSYDVKMKEKGDIPEGYSVSREKKERFSLILESASTNQTSMYLCASSLWGGPGTDLYSNRPQHFGDGTRLSIL.

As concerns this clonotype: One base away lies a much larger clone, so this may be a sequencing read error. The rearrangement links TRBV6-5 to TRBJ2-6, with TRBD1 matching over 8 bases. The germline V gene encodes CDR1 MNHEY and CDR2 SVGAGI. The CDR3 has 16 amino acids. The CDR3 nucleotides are TGTGCCAGCAGATGGACAGGGTACTCTGGGGCCAACGTCCAGACTTTC. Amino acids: CASRWTGYSGANVQTF.

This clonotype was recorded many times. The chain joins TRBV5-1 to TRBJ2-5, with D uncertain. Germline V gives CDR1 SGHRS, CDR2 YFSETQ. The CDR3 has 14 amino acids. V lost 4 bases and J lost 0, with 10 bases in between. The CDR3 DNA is TGCGCCAGCAGCCCCGTAGTGTACCAAGAGACCCAGTACTTC. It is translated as CASSPVVYQETQYF.

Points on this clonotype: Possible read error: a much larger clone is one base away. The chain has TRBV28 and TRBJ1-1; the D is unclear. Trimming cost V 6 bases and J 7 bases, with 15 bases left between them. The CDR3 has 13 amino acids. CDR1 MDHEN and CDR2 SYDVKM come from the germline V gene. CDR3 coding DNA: TGTGCCAGCAGACTCCGAGAGGCGAGTGAAGCTTTCTTT. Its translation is CASRLREASEAFF.

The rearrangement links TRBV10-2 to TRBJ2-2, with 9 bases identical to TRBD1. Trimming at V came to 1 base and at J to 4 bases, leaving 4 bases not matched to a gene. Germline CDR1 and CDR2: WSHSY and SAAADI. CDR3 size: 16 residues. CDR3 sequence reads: CASSEWEDRGTGELFF. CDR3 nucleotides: TGCGCCAGCAGTGAGTGGGAGGACAGGGGCACCGGGGAGCTGTTTTTT.

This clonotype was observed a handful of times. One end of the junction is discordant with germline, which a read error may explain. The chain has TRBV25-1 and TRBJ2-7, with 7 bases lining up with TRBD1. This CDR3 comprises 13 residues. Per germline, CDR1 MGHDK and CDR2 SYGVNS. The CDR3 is CASTRQGSSEQYF. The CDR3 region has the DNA TGTGCCAGCACCCGACAGGGATCCTCCGAGCAGTACTTC.

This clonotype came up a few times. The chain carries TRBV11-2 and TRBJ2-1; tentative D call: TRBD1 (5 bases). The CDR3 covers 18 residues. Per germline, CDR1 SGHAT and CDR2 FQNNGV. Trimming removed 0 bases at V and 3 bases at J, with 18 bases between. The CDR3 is CASSLDISWTLNYNEQFF. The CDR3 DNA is TGTGCCAGCAGCTTAGATATTAGTTGGACACTCAACTACAATGAGCAGTTCTTC. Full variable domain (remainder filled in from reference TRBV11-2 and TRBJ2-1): EAGVAQSPRYKIIEKRQSVAFWCNPISGHATLYWYQQILGQGPKLLIQFQNNGVVDDSQLPKDRFSAERLKGVDSTLKIQPAKLEDSAVYLCASSLDISWTLNYNEQFFGPGTRLTVL.